The sequence of this TCR beta chain was determined in a study of patients and donors after allogeneic stem cell transplantation. A single record per CDR3 protein comes from TCRdb applying MiXCR to the RT-PCR reads. The sample lists 12,000 or so distinct CDR3 sequences, under 30% occurring once. CDR1 LNHDA and CDR2 SQIVND come from the germline V gene (reference sequence). V lost 6 bases, J lost 3 bases, and 5 bases stayed unmatched. The CDR3 runs 14 residues. The chain has TRBV19 and TRBJ1-5; 7 bases map to TRBD1. The receptor was isolated from a human donor who was either an allogeneic HSCT recipient or a stem cell or donor lymphocyte infusion donor (not recorded which). It is not recorded whose cells these are; they may come from a transplant donor. Sequencing was carried out using blood, either unsorted or a sorted T cell fraction (not recorded which). CDR3 nucleotides: TGTGCCAGTAGACAGGGGAAGGTCAATCAGCCCCAGCATTTT. This codes for CASRQGKVNQPQHF. The full variable domain, its missing parts supplied by reference TRBV19 and TRBJ1-5, is DGGITQSPKYLFRKEGQNVTLSCEQNLNHDAMYWYRQDPGQGLRLIYYSQIVNDFQKGDIAEGYSVSREKKESFPLTVTSAQKNPTAFYLCASRQGKVNQPQHFGDGTRLSIL.